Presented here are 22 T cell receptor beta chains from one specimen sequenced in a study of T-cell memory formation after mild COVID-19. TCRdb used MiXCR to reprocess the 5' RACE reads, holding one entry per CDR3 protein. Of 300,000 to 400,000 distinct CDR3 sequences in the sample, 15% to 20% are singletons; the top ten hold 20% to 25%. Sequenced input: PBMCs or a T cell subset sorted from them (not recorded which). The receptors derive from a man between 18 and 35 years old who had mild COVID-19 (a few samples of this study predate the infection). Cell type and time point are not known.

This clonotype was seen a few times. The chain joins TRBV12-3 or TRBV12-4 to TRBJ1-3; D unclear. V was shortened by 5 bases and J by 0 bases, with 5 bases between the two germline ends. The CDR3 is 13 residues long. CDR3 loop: CASSVNSGNTIYF. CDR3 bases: TGTGCCAGCAGTGTCAACTCTGGAAACACCATATATTTT.

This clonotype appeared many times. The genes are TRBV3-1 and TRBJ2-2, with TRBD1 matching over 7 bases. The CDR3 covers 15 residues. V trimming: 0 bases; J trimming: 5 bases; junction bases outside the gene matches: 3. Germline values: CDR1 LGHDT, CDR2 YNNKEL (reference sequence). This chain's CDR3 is CASSQDPGGTGELFF. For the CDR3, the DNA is TGTGCCAGCAGCCAAGACCCAGGGGGAACCGGGGAGCTGTTTTTT.

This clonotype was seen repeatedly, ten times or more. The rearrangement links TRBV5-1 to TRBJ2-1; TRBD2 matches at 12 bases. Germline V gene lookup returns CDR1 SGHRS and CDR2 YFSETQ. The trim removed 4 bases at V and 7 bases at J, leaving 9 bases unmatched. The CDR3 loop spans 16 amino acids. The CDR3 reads CASSVELAGGVNEQFF. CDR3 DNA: TGCGCCAGCAGCGTGGAACTAGCGGGGGGTGTAAATGAGCAGTTCTTC.

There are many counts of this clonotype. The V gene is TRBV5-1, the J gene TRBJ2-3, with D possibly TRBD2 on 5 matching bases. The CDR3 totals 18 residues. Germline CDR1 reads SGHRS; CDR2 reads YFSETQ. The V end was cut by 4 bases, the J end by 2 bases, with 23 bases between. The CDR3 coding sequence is TGCGCCAGCAGCCCTCGATCTGGGTGGAGGCTTATCACAGATACGCAGTATTTT. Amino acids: CASSPRSGWRLITDTQYF.

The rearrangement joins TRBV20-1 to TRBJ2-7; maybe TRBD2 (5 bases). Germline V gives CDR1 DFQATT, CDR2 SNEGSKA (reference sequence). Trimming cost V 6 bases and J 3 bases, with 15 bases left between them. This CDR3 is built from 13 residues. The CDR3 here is CSAPTGYNYEQYF. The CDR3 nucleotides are TGCAGTGCCCCAACGGGGTATAACTACGAGCAGTACTTC.

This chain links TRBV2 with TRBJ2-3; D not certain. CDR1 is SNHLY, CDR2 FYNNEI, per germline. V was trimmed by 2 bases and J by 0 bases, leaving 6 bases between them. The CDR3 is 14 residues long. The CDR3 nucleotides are TGTGCCAGCAGTGAATCCGGGAGCACAGATACGCAGTATTTT. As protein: CASSESGSTDTQYF.

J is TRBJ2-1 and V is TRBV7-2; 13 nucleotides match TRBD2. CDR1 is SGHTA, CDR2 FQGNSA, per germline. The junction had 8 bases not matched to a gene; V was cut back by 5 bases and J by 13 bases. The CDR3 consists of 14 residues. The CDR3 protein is CASSGLAGERYQFF. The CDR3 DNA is TGTGCCAGCAGCGGACTAGCGGGGGAGCGATATCAGTTCTTC.

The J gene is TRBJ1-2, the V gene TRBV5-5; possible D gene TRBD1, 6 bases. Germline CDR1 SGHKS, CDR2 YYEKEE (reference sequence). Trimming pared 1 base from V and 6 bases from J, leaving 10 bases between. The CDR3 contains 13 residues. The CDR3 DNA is TGTGCCAGCAGCTTGCTGGGGGCGGATGGCTACACCTTC. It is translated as CASSLLGADGYTF.

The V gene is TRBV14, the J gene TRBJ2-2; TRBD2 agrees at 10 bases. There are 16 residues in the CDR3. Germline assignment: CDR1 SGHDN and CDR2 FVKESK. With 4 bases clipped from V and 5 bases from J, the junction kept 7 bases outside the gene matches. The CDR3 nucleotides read TGTGCCAGCAGCCGCAGCGGGGGGGCCGCTACCGGGGAGCTGTTTTTT. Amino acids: CASSRSGGAATGELFF.

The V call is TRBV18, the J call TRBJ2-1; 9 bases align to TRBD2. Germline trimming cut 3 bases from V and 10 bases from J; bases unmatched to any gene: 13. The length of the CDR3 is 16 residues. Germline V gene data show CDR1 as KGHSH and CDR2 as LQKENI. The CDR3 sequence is CASSPLASGASGEQFF. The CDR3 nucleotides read TGTGCCAGCTCACCCCTTGCTAGCGGGGCGTCCGGGGAGCAGTTCTTC.

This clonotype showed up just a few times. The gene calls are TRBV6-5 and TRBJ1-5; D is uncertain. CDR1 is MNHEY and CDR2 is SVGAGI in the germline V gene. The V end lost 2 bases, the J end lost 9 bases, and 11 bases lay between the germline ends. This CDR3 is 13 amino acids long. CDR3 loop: CASSYVAVGPQHF. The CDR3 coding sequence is TGTGCCAGCAGTTACGTCGCGGTAGGGCCCCAGCATTTT.

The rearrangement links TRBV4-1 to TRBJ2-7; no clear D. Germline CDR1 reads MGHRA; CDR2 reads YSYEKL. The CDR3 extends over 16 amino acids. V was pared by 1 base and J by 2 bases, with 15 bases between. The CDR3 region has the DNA TGCGCCAGCAGCCAAGGCCCGCGTGACTTGGCCTACGAGCAGTACTTC. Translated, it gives CASSQGPRDLAYEQYF.

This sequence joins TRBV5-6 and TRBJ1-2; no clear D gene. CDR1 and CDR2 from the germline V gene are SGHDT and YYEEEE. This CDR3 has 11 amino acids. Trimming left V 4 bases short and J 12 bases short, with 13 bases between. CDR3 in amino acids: CASSHEGRHTF. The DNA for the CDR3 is TGTGCCAGCAGCCATGAAGGACGACACACCTTC.

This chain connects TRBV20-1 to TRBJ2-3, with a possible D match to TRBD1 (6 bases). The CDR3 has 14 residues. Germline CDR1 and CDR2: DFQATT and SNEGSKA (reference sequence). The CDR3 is CTPARSGGTNTQYF. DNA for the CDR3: TGCACCCCGGCTCGTTCAGGTGGGACAAATACGCAGTATTTT.

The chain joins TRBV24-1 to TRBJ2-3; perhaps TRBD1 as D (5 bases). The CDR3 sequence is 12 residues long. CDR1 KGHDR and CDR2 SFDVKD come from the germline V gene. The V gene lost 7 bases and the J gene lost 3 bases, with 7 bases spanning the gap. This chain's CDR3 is CATRGETDTQYF. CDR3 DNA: TGTGCCACCAGAGGGGAAACAGATACGCAGTATTTT.

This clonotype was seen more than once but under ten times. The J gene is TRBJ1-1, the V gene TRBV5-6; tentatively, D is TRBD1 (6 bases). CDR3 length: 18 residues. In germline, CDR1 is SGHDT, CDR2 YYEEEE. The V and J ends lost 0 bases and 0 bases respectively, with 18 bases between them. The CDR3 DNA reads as TGTGCCAGCAGCTTGGTTCAGGGGATCCAAACTATGAACACTGAAGCTTTCTTT. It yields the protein CASSLVQGIQTMNTEAFF.

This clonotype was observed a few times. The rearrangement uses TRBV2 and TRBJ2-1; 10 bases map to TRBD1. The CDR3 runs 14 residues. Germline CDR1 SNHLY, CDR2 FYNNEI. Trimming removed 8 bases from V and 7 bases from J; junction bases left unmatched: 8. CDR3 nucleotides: TGTGCCAGCGAGCGGGACAGGGGCGTGAATGAGCAGTTCTTC. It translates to CASERDRGVNEQFF. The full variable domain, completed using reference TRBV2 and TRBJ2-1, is EPEVTQTPSHQVTQMGQEVILRCVPISNHLYFYWYRQILGQKVEFLVSFYNNEISEKSEIFDDQFSVERPDGSNFTLKIRSTKLEDSAMYFCASERDRGVNEQFFGPGTRLTVL.

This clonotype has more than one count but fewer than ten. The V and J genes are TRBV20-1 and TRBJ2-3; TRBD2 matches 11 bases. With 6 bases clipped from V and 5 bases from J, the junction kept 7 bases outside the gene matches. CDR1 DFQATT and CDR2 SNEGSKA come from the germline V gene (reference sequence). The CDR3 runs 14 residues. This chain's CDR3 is CSALSGGALDTQYF. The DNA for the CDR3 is TGCAGTGCCCTTAGCGGGGGGGCCTTAGATACGCAGTATTTT.

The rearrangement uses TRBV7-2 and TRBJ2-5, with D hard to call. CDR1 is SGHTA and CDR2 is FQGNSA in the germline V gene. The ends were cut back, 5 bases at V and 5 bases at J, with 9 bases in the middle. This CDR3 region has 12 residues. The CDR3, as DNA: TGTGCCAGCAGCGAGCAGGCGGAGACCCAGTACTTC. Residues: CASSEQAETQYF.

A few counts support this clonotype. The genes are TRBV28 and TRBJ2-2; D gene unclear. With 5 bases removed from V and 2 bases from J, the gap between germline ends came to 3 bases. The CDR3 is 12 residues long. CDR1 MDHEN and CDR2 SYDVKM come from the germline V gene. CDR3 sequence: CASSVNTGELFF. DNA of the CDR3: TGTGCCAGCAGTGTCAACACCGGGGAGCTGTTTTTT. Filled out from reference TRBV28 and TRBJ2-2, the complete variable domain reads DVKVTQSSRYLVKRTGEKVFLECVQDMDHENMFWYRQDPGLGLRLIYFSYDVKMKEKGDIPEGYSVSREKKERFSLILESASTNQTSMYLCASSVNTGELFFGEGSRLTVL.

The CDR3 region has the DNA TGTGCCAGTAGTAGCCCCGTAGGGGGGCGAAAGGAGACCCAGTACTTC. The encoded protein is CASSSPVGGRKETQYF. The chain has TRBV19 and TRBJ2-5; either TRBD1 or TRBD2 may fit D (6 bases each). Between the trimmed V and J ends, which lost 4 bases and 5 bases, there was a span of 20 bases. This CDR3 region has 16 residues. The germline gives CDR1 LNHDA, CDR2 SQIVND (reference sequence).

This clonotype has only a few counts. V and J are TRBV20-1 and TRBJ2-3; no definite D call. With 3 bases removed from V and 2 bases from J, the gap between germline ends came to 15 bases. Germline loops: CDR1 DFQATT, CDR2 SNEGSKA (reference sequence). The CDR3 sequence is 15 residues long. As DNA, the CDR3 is TGCAGTGCTAGGGAGTTTGGACGCAACACAGATACGCAGTATTTT. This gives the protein CSAREFGRNTDTQYF.